This paragraph covers one T cell receptor beta chain sequence. Its antigen is unidentified. The data were obtained in a study of CD8 T cells in ankylosing spondylitis. General study results and limits: In ankylosing spondylitis blood, a motif of seven or eight highly homologous TCR beta variants appeared characteristic. A subset of motif variants has previously been described in the synovial fluid and blood of reactive arthritis. The authors found the disease-linked clones to be CD8+ and relatively rare in peripheral blood.

In making TCR beta libraries, quantitative 5'-RACE with molecular barcodes was used. MiXCR was run by TCRdb on the 5' RACE reads, yielding one entry per CDR3 protein. The table lists some 220,000 distinct CDR3 sequences, 10% of them singletons. The sequence was obtained from a male donor with ankylosing spondylitis or in good health (not recorded which). Sequences were obtained from blood, either unsorted or a sorted T cell fraction (not recorded which).

The CDR3 nucleotides read TGTGCCAGCAGTGGACAGGGGGGTACAGATACGCAGTATTTT. It encodes CASSGQGGTDTQYF. This chain links TRBV2 with TRBJ2-3; 9 bases agree with TRBD1. V was clipped by 4 bases and J by 3 bases; unmatched bases: 2. The CDR3 loop spans 14 amino acids. CDR1 and CDR2 from the germline V gene are SNHLY and FYNNEI.